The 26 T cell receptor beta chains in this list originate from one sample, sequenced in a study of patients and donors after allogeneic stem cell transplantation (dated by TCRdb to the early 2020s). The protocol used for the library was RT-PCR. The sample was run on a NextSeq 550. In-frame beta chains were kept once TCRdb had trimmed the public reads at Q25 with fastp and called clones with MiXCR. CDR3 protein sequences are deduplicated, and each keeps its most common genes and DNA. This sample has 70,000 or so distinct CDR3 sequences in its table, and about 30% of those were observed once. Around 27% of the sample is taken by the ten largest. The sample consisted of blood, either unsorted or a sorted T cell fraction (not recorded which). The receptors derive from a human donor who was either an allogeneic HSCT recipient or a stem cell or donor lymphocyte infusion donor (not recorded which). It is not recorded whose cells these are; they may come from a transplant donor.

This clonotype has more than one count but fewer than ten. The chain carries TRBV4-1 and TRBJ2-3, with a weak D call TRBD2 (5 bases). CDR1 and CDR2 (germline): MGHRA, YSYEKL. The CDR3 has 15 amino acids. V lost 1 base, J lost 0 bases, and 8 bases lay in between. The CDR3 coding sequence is TGCGCCAGCAGCCAAGGATCGGGAAGCACAGATACGCAGTATTTT. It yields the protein CASSQGSGSTDTQYF.

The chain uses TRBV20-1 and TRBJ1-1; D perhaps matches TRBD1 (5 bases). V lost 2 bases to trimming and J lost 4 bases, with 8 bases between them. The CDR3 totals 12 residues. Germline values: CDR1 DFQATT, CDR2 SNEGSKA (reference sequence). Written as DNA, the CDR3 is TGCAGTGCTAGACGGGGGGTCACTGAAGCTTTCTTT. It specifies CSARRGVTEAFF.

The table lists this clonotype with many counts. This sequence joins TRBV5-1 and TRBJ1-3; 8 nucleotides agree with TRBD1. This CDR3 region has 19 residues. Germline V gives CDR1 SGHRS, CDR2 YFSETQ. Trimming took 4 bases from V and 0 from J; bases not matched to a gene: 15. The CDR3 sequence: CASSTGQGHFSSSGNTIYF. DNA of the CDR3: TGCGCCAGCAGCACCGGACAGGGCCATTTTTCAAGCTCTGGAAACACCATATATTTT. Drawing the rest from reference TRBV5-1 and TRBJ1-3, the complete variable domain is KAGVTQTPRYLIKTRGQQVTLSCSPISGHRSVSWYQQTPGQGLQFLFEYFSETQRNKGNFPGRFSGRQFSNSRSEMNVSTLELGDSALYLCASSTGQGHFSSSGNTIYFGEGSWLTVV.

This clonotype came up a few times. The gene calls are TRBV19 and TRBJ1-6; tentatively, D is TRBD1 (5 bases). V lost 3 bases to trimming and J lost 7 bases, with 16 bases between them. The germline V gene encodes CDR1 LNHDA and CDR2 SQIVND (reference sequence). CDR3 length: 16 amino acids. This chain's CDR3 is CASSIDSGLSNSPLHF. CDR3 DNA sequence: TGTGCCAGTAGTATTGACAGTGGCCTATCAAATTCACCCCTCCACTTT.

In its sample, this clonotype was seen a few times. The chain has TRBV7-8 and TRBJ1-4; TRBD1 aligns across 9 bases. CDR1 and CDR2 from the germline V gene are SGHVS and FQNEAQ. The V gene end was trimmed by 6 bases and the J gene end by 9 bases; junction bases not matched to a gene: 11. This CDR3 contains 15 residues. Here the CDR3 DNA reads TGTGCCAGCAGTACAACCGGGACAGGGAGTAAAAAACTGTTTTTT. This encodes CASSTTGTGSKKLFF. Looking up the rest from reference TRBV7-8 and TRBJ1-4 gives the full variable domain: GAGVSQSPRYKVAKRGQDVALRCDPISGHVSLFWYQQALGQGPEFLTYFQNEAQLDKSGLPSDRFFAERPEGSVSTLKIQRTQQEDSAVYLCASSTTGTGSKKLFFGSGTQLSVL.

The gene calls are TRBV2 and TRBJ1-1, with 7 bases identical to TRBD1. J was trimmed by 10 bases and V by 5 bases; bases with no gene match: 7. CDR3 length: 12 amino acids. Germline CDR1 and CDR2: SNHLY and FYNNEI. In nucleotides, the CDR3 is TGTGCCAGCAGTCCCGGGACAGTACCAGCTTTCTTT. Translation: CASSPGTVPAFF.

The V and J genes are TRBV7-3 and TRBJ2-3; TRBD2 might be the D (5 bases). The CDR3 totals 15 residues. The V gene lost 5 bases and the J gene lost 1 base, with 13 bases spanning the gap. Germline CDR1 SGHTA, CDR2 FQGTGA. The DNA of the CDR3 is TGTGCCAGCAGCCGAAGCCGGGGAGGCACAGATACGCAGTATTTT. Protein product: CASSRSRGGTDTQYF.

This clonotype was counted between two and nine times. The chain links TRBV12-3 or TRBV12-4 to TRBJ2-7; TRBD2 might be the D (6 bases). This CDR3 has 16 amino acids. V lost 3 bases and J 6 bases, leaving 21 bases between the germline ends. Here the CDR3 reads CASSFGGVYLSAEQYF. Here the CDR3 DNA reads TGTGCCAGCAGTTTTGGAGGGGTTTATCTGTCCGCCGAGCAGTACTTC.

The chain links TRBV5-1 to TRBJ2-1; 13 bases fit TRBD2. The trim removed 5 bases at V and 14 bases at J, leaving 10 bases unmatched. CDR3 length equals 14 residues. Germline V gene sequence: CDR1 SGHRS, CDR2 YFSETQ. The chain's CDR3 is CASSGLAGAYSEFF. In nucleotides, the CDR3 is TGCGCCAGCAGTGGACTAGCGGGGGCGTATAGTGAGTTCTTC.

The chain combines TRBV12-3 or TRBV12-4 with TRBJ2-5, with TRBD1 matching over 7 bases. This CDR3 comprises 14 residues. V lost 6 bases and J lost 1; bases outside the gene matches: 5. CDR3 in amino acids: CASRTGTVQETQYF. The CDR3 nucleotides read TGTGCCAGCAGGACCGGGACAGTCCAAGAGACCCAGTACTTC.

In DNA, the CDR3 is TGTGCCAGCAGCTTAAACCCCCCCGACAGGGTAGGAGAAAAACTGTTTTTT. Protein product: CASSLNPPDRVGEKLFF. V gene TRBV7-3 combines with J gene TRBJ1-4, with 7 bases fitting TRBD1. The ends lost 1 base at V and 8 bases at J; junction bases unmatched: 13. Germline CDR1 and CDR2: SGHTA and FQGTGA. CDR3 length equals 17 residues.

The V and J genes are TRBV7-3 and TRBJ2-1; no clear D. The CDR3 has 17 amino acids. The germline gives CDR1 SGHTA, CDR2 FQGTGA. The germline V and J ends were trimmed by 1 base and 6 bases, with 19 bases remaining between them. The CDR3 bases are TGTGCCAGCAGCTTAAACCCTGGTACCCCCTGGGGCAATGAGCAGTTCTTC. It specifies CASSLNPGTPWGNEQFF.

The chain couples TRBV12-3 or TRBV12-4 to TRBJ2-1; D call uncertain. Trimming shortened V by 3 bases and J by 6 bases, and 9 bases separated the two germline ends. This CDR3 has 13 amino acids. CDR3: CASSFTERNEQFF. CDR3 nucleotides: TGTGCCAGCAGTTTTACCGAGCGCAATGAGCAGTTCTTC.

The CDR3 bases are TGTGCCATCAGACAAGACAGCTACGAGCAGTACTTC. Translation: CAIRQDSYEQYF. This chain joins TRBV10-3 and TRBJ2-7, with TRBD1 as a possible D gene (5 bases). The V gene's germline CDR1 is ENHRY and CDR2 SYGVKD. This CDR3 region has 12 residues. The V and J ends lost 6 bases and 3 bases respectively, with 9 bases between them.

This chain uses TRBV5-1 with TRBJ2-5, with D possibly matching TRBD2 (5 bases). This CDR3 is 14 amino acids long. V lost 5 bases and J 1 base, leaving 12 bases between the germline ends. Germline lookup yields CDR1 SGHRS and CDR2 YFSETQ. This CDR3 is CASSRAGIQETQYF. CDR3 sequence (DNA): TGCGCCAGCAGTCGGGCGGGCATCCAAGAGACCCAGTACTTC.

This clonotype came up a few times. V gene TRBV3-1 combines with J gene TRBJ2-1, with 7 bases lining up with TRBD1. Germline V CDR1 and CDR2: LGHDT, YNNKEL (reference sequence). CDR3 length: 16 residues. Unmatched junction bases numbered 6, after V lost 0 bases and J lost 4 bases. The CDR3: CASSQDEGALYNEQFF. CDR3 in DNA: TGTGCCAGCAGCCAAGACGAGGGGGCCCTTTACAATGAGCAGTTCTTC.

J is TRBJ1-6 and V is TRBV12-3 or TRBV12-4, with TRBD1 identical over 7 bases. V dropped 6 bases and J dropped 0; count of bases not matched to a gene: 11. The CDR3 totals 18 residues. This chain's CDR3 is CASRRRQGPDSYNSPLHF. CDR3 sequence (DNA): TGTGCCAGCAGGCGAAGACAGGGTCCGGACTCCTATAATTCACCCCTCCACTTT.

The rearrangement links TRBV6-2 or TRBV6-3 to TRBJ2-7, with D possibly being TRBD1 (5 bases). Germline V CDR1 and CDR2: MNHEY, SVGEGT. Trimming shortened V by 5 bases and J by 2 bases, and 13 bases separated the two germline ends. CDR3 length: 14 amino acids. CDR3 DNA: TGTGCCAGCAGTGCACAGGTAAACCCCTACGAGCAGTACTTC. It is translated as CASSAQVNPYEQYF.

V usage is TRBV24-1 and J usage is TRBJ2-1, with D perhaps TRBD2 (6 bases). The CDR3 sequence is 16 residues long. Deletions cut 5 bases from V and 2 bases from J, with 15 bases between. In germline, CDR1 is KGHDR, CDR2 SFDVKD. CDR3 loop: CATSVSTRRAYNEQFF. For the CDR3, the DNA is TGTGCCACCAGTGTCTCGACTAGACGAGCCTACAATGAGCAGTTCTTC.

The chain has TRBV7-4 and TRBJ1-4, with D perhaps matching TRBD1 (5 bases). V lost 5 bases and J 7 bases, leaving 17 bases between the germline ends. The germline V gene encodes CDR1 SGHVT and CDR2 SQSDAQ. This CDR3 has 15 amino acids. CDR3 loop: CASSPGNGPREKLFF. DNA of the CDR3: TGTGCCAGCAGCCCAGGGAACGGGCCTCGTGAAAAACTGTTTTTT.

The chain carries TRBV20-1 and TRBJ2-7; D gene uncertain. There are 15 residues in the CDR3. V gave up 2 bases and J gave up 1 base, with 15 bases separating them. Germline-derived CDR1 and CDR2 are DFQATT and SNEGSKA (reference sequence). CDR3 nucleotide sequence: TGCAGTGCTAGACCTTGGGCCGTGCTTTCCTACGAGCAGTACTTC. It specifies CSARPWAVLSYEQYF.

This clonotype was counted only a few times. CDR3 sequence reads: CASGLGDPYYGYTF. CDR3 DNA: TGTGCTAGTGGTTTGGGGGACCCTTACTATGGCTACACCTTC. The J gene is TRBJ1-2, the V gene TRBV12-5; weak D call: TRBD1 (5 bases). This CDR3 spans 14 amino acids. Germline CDR1 and CDR2: LGHNT and FRNRAP. Trimming removed 1 base from V and 3 bases from J, with 9 bases in between.

As DNA, the CDR3 is TGCGCCAGCACCCCGCAGGGTGGAGGCACCGGGGAGCTGTTTTTT. Its translation: CASTPQGGGTGELFF. This sequence joins TRBV4-1 and TRBJ2-2; D could derive from TRBD1 or TRBD2 (5 bases each). From germline, CDR1 is MGHRA and CDR2 YSYEKL. The CDR3 sequence is 15 residues long. V was shortened by 7 bases and J by 4 bases, with 16 bases between the two germline ends.

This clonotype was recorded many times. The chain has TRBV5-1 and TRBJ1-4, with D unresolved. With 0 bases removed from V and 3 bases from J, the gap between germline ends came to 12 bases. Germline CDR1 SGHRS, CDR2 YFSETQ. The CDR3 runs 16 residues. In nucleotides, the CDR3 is TGCGCCAGCAGCTTGGAGAGGGTTAGGGCTAATGAAAAACTGTTTTTT. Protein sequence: CASSLERVRANEKLFF.

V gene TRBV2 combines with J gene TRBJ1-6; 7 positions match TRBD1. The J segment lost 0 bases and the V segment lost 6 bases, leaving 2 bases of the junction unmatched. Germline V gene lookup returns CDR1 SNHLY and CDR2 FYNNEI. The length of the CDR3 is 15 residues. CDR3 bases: TGTGCCAGCAGGGGACAGAGCTCCTATAATTCACCCCTCCACTTT. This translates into CASRGQSSYNSPLHF.

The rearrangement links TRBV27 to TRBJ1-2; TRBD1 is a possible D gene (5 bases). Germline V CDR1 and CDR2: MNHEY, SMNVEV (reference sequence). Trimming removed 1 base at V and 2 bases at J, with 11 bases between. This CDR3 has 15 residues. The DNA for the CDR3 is TGTGCCAGCAGTTTATACGCAGGGAAGAACTATGGCTACACCTTC. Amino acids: CASSLYAGKNYGYTF.